The 31 T cell receptor beta chains below come from one sample, sequenced in a study of T cell responses to AZD1222 COVID-19 vaccine. Some clones are missing from TCRdb's copy, which holds only in-frame ones; the method was immunoSEQ multiplex PCR. The table includes some 120,000 clones, 85% to 95% detected once. The sequences come from peripheral blood, collected on day 0 of AZD1222 vaccination. These receptors all come from an adult in good health.

The chain carries TRBV5-4 and TRBJ2-2; 13 bases are a match to TRBD2. The CDR3 consists of 19 residues. J lost 0 bases, V lost 5 bases, and 10 bases had no gene match. CDR1 and CDR2 (germline): SGHNT, YYREEE (reference sequence). CDR3 protein: CASRKGLAGKGANTGELFF. CDR3 nucleotides: TGTGCCAGCAGGAAGGGACTAGCGGGGAAGGGCGCGAACACCGGGGAGCTGTTTTTT. Full variable domain (missing parts from reference TRBV5-4 and TRBJ2-2): ETGVTQSPTHLIKTRGQQVTLRCSSQSGHNTVSWYQQALGQGPQFIFQYYREEENGRGNFPPRFSGLQFPNYSSELNVNALELDDSALYLCASRKGLAGKGANTGELFFGEGSRLTVL.

The rearrangement links TRBV5-1 to TRBJ2-5, with D tentatively TRBD2 (6 bases). CDR3 length: 13 amino acids. The germline CDR1 and CDR2 sequences are SGHRS and YFSETQ. Trimming pared 2 bases from V and 5 bases from J, leaving 10 bases between. CDR3 nucleotides: TGCGCCAGCAGCTTAGGAGGAGGGGAGACCCAGTACTTC. Translating it yields CASSLGGGETQYF.

The chain is built from TRBV27 and TRBJ2-1; 9 bases are a match to TRBD2. This CDR3 has 15 residues. V shed 6 bases, J shed 8 bases, and the junction held 11 bases outside the gene matches. Per germline, CDR1 MNHEY and CDR2 SMNVEV (reference sequence). Here the CDR3 reads CASSLAGTSFDEQFF. The DNA of the CDR3 is TGTGCCAGCAGCTTGGCCGGGACTAGCTTCGATGAGCAGTTCTTC.

The chain employs TRBV5-1 and TRBJ2-1; either TRBD1 or TRBD2 may fit D (5 bases each). Per the germline V gene, CDR1 is SGHRS and CDR2 is YFSETQ. The CDR3 runs to 13 residues. Trimming removed 0 bases from V and 9 bases from J, with 10 bases in between. The CDR3 is CASSLGEGTEQFF. The CDR3 DNA sequence: TGCGCCAGCAGCTTGGGTGAGGGGACTGAGCAGTTCTTC.

The chain has TRBV10-3 and TRBJ1-3; TRBD1 matches at 12 bases. The CDR3 loop spans 19 amino acids. Per the germline V gene, CDR1 is ENHRY and CDR2 is SYGVKD. The J segment lost 2 bases and the V segment lost 5 bases, leaving 13 bases of the junction unmatched. In DNA form, the CDR3 reads TGTGCCATCAGTTCGACTGGGGACAGGGGGCTACGTACTGGAAACACCATATATTTT. It specifies CAISSTGDRGLRTGNTIYF.

This chain joins TRBV18 and TRBJ1-4; 10 bases line up with TRBD1. The J segment lost 8 bases and the V segment lost 4 bases, leaving 4 bases of the junction unmatched. This CDR3 is built from 14 residues. Germline CDR1 reads KGHSH; CDR2 reads LQKENI. The CDR3 DNA reads as TGTGCCAGCTCACGGGACAGGGGCGAAGAAAAACTGTTTTTT. Protein sequence: CASSRDRGEEKLFF.

The rearrangement uses TRBV6-2 or TRBV6-3 and TRBJ2-1; D gene ambiguous. This CDR3 region has 15 residues. Trimming stripped 4 bases from V and 10 bases from J, with 20 bases between. Germline V gene sequence: CDR1 MNHEY, CDR2 SVGEGT. The CDR3 protein is CASSSLRHEHVEQFF. The DNA for the CDR3 is TGTGCCAGCAGTTCACTTAGGCACGAGCATGTCGAGCAGTTCTTC.

V gene TRBV7-9 combines with J gene TRBJ2-2, with D tentatively TRBD2 (6 bases). Trimming left V 8 bases short and J 4 bases short, with 8 bases between. The CDR3 runs 12 residues. Germline V gene data show CDR1 as SEHNR and CDR2 as FQNEAQ (reference sequence). The CDR3 reads CASGGSTGELFF. The CDR3 DNA reads as TGTGCCAGCGGGGGGTCCACCGGGGAGCTGTTTTTT.

The gene calls are TRBV3-1 (or the pseudogene TRBV3-2) and TRBJ2-2, with D unresolved. This CDR3 is built from 16 residues. Looked up from germline, CDR1 is LGHDT and CDR2 is YNNKEL (reference sequence). Trimming took 1 base from V and 1 from J, leaving 10 bases between them. CDR3 in DNA: TGTGCCAGCAGCCAAGTTTCGAACCAGAACACCGGGGAGCTGTTTTTT. The encoded protein is CASSQVSNQNTGELFF.

This CDR3 reads CASAAGGYEQYF. CDR3 in DNA: TGCGCCAGCGCGGCGGGAGGCTACGAGCAGTACTTC. This chain connects TRBV5-1 to TRBJ2-7, with 8 nucleotides matching TRBD2. This CDR3 is 12 amino acids long. CDR1 is SGHRS, CDR2 YFSETQ, per germline. Unmatched junction bases numbered 3, after V lost 7 bases and J lost 3 bases.

The genes are TRBV28 and TRBJ2-7, with D perhaps assigned TRBD1 or TRBD2 (5 bases each). CDR3 length: 15 amino acids. Germline-derived CDR1 and CDR2 are MDHEN and SYDVKM. The V and J ends lost 6 bases and 0 bases respectively, with 15 bases between them. The CDR3 is CASSPPGRSSYEQYF. CDR3 sequence (DNA): TGTGCCAGCAGCCCGCCGGGGCGGAGCTCCTACGAGCAGTACTTC.

The rearrangement joins TRBV4-1 to TRBJ2-4; possible D gene TRBD1, 6 bases. V gave up 3 bases and J gave up 4 bases, with 10 bases separating them. The CDR3 is made up of 14 amino acids. CDR1 is MGHRA and CDR2 is YSYEKL in the germline V gene. For the CDR3, the DNA is TGCGCCAGCAGCCAGCCCGGACAGAAAAACATTCAGTACTTC. Translation gives CASSQPGQKNIQYF.

The rearrangement links TRBV6-6 to TRBJ1-3; D gene uncertain. V lost 5 bases, J lost 0 bases, and 8 bases lay in between. CDR3 length equals 14 residues. The germline gives CDR1 MNHNY, CDR2 SVGAGI (reference sequence). CDR3 protein: CASSGPRSGNTIYF. CDR3 DNA sequence: TGTGCCAGCAGTGGACCCCGCTCTGGAAACACCATATATTTT.

The chain combines TRBV18 with TRBJ2-5, with D maybe TRBD2 (5 bases). This CDR3 spans 14 amino acids. The germline gives CDR1 KGHSH, CDR2 LQKENI. The ends were cut back, 6 bases at V and 2 bases at J, with 13 bases in the middle. CDR3 sequence: CASSPPEGQETQYF. CDR3 nucleotides: TGTGCCAGCTCCCCCCCCGAGGGACAAGAGACCCAGTACTTC.

This clone was counted a single time. The chain has TRBV6-5 and TRBJ2-1, with D tentatively TRBD2 (5 bases). This CDR3 contains 13 residues. The germline CDR1 and CDR2 sequences are MNHEY and SVGAGI. With 7 bases removed from V and 9 bases from J, the gap between germline ends came to 16 bases. In DNA, the CDR3 is TGTGCCAGCAAATTCGGGGTCCCCAGTGAGCAGTTCTTC. The encoded protein is CASKFGVPSEQFF.

The V and J genes are TRBV27 and TRBJ2-1; perhaps D is TRBD1 or TRBD2 (5 bases each). V was trimmed by 5 bases and J by 2 bases, leaving 16 bases between them. This CDR3 is 16 amino acids long. CDR1 and CDR2 (germline): MNHEY, SMNVEV (reference sequence). In DNA form, the CDR3 reads TGTGCCAGCAGTCGGGGACCCGGCCTTACCTACAATGAGCAGTTCTTC. It codes for CASSRGPGLTYNEQFF.

As regards this clone: Other DNA sequences in this specimen translate into the identical CDR3. In DNA form, the CDR3 reads TGTGCCAGTAGTATCGGGACACCGTACGAGCAGTACTTC. This encodes CASSIGTPYEQYF. This chain connects TRBV19 to TRBJ2-7; perhaps TRBD1 as D (6 bases). Trimming cost V 3 bases and J 4 bases, with 10 bases left between them. Germline CDR1 is LNHDA and CDR2 is SQIVND (reference sequence). This CDR3 is 13 amino acids long. The complete variable domain, with remaining parts taken from reference TRBV19 and TRBJ2-7, reads DGGITQSPKYLFRKEGQNVTLSCEQNLNHDAMYWYRQDPGQGLRLIYYSQIVNDFQKGDIAEGYSVSREKKESFPLTVTSAQKNPTAFYLCASSIGTPYEQYFGPGTRLTVT.

The J gene is TRBJ1-2, the V gene TRBV13; D is undetermined. Trimming took 5 bases from V and 8 from J, leaving 9 bases between them. In germline, CDR1 is PRHDT, CDR2 FYEKMQ (reference sequence). There are 11 residues in the CDR3. CDR3 sequence: CASSPTDGYTF. The CDR3 nucleotides are TGTGCCAGCAGCCCGACCGACGGCTACACCTTC.

V gene TRBV10-3 combines with J gene TRBJ1-2; D is unclear. CDR1 and CDR2 from the germline V gene are ENHRY and SYGVKD. The CDR3 contains 12 residues. With 3 bases removed from V and 8 bases from J, the gap between germline ends came to 10 bases. The CDR3 coding sequence is TGTGCCATCAGTGATATTGGGGAAGGCTACACCTTC. As protein: CAISDIGEGYTF.

The chain is built from TRBV12-5 and TRBJ1-1; 7 positions match TRBD1. Germline CDR1 and CDR2: LGHNT and FRNRAP. The CDR3 spans 17 residues. The junction had 18 bases not matched to a gene; V was cut back by 6 bases and J by 5 bases. The CDR3 sequence: CASGTPRDREQQTEAFF. DNA of the CDR3: TGTGCTAGTGGCACACCCCGGGACAGAGAGCAACAGACTGAAGCTTTCTTT.

The genes are TRBV5-1 and TRBJ1-5; D not certain. Trimming stripped 6 bases from V and 3 bases from J, with 16 bases between. The germline V gene has CDR1 SGHRS and CDR2 YFSETQ. There are 15 residues in the CDR3. The CDR3, as DNA: TGCGCCAGCACCGGGAGGTCACCGGTCAATCAGCCCCAGCATTTT. It yields the protein CASTGRSPVNQPQHF. Together with reference TRBV5-1 and TRBJ1-5, the CDR3 gives the full variable domain: KAGVTQTPRYLIKTRGQQVTLSCSPISGHRSVSWYQQTPGQGLQFLFEYFSETQRNKGNFPGRFSGRQFSNSRSEMNVSTLELGDSALYLCASTGRSPVNQPQHFGDGTRLSIL.

The rearrangement links TRBV4-1 to TRBJ2-1, with D hard to call. Trimming shortened V by 1 base and J by 0 bases, and 10 bases separated the two germline ends. The V gene's germline CDR1 is MGHRA and CDR2 YSYEKL. The CDR3 has 16 amino acids. The CDR3 coding sequence is TGCGCCAGCAGCCAAGGGGTGGGATTCTCCTACAATGAGCAGTTCTTC. It is translated as CASSQGVGFSYNEQFF.

This chain joins TRBV7-2 and TRBJ2-2, with no clear D. The CDR3 extends over 16 amino acids. The V end was cut by 1 base, the J end by 4 bases, with 13 bases between. Germline assignment: CDR1 SGHTA and CDR2 FQGNSA. The CDR3 nucleotides read TGTGCCAGCAGCTTAGAGAAGGGCTGGGTCACCGGGGAGCTGTTTTTT. This gives the protein CASSLEKGWVTGELFF. Looking up the rest from reference TRBV7-2 and TRBJ2-2 gives the full variable domain: GAGVSQSPSNKVTEKGKDVELRCDPISGHTALYWYRQSLGQGLEFLIYFQGNSAPDKSGLPSDRFSAERTGGSVSTLTIQRTQQEDSAVYLCASSLEKGWVTGELFFGEGSRLTVL.

The rearrangement joins TRBV4-1 to TRBJ1-2; D gene unclear. Germline-derived CDR1 and CDR2 are MGHRA and YSYEKL. This CDR3 has 16 residues. Between the trimmed V and J ends, which lost 0 bases and 6 bases, there was a span of 17 bases. Written as DNA, the CDR3 is TGCGCCAGCAGCCAAGAAGAAAGAGTTCGAGGGCATGGCTACACCTTC. Translation: CASSQEERVRGHGYTF.

The chain combines TRBV4-1 with TRBJ2-6; 12 nucleotides align to TRBD1. CDR1 and CDR2 (germline): MGHRA, YSYEKL. The V and J ends lost 2 bases and 4 bases, in that order; junction bases with no gene match: 6. There are 18 residues in the CDR3. Written as DNA, the CDR3 is TGCGCCAGCAGCCAACTGGGACAGGGGGCGAAAGGGGCCAACGTCCTGACTTTC. Its protein is CASSQLGQGAKGANVLTF.

This chain uses TRBV5-6 with TRBJ2-6; 9 bases are shared with TRBD1. The CDR3 spans 17 residues. Germline lookup yields CDR1 SGHDT and CDR2 YYEEEE. V was pared by 4 bases and J by 1 base, with 6 bases of the junction left unmatched. This chain's CDR3 is CASSPTGGASGANVLTF. As DNA, the CDR3 is TGTGCCAGCAGCCCTACAGGGGGCGCATCTGGGGCCAACGTCCTGACTTTC.

J is TRBJ2-3 and V is TRBV6-4; D may match TRBD1 or TRBD2 (5 bases each). The CDR3 runs to 14 residues. V lost 2 bases to trimming and J lost 0 bases, with 6 bases between them. Germline assignment: CDR1 MRHNA and CDR2 SNTAGT. The CDR3 DNA is TGTGCCAGCAGTGACGAGGGGAGCACAGATACGCAGTATTTT. Translating it yields CASSDEGSTDTQYF.

This chain joins TRBV10-1 and TRBJ1-6; 7 bases fit TRBD1. CDR1 WNHNN and CDR2 SYGVQD come from the germline V gene (reference sequence). The J segment lost 10 bases and the V segment lost 3 bases, leaving 3 bases of the junction unmatched. This CDR3 has 13 amino acids. The CDR3 region has the DNA TGCGCCAGCAGTGATACAGGGGAATCACCCCTCCACTTT. This encodes CASSDTGESPLHF.

CDR3 protein: CASSPEAGRLDEQFF. CDR3 sequence (DNA): TGTGCCAGCAGTCCCGAAGCAGGACGGCTCGATGAGCAGTTCTTC. The chain joins TRBV28 to TRBJ2-1; D is unclear. Germline V lookup: CDR1 MDHEN, CDR2 SYDVKM. V was shortened by 5 bases and J by 8 bases, with 19 bases between the two germline ends. The CDR3 length is 15 residues.

This clone occurred once. The chain carries TRBV7-9 and TRBJ2-3, with D unresolved. Germline V lookup: CDR1 SEHNR, CDR2 FQNEAQ (reference sequence). Between the trimmed V and J ends, which lost 4 bases and 3 bases, there was a span of 2 bases. The CDR3 is 11 residues long. CDR3 sequence: CASSWTDTQYF. CDR3 sequence (DNA): TGTGCCAGCAGCTGGACAGATACGCAGTATTTT.

The chain links TRBV27 to TRBJ2-7; 7 nucleotides match TRBD1. The CDR3 length is 13 residues. Germline-derived CDR1 and CDR2 are MNHEY and SMNVEV (reference sequence). The junction had 2 bases not matched to a gene; V was cut back by 6 bases and J by 0 bases. The CDR3 protein is CASRGQSSYEQYF. CDR3 bases: TGTGCCAGCAGGGGACAGAGCTCCTACGAGCAGTACTTC.